This entry concerns a single T cell receptor beta chain. This record comes from a study of blood T cell repertoires in COVID-19. Background on the study: Material from acute and convalescent COVID-19 was sourced from the United States, Italy and Spain. PBMCs, B-cell-depleted T cells, or T cells provided the cDNA or gDNA that made up the material.

The trim removed 2 bases at V and 13 bases at J, leaving 13 bases unmatched. Germline CDR1 is MNHEY and CDR2 is SVGAGI. This CDR3 region has 14 residues. Assay used: immunoSEQ multiplex PCR; TCRdb lists only in-frame clones, some missing. The table includes 100,000 or so clones, 81% detected once. V is TRBV6-5 and J is TRBJ1-2; the match to TRBD1 covers 7 bases. Sample: peripheral blood. The sequence was obtained from a human donor in a cohort sampled during active COVID-19. This CDR3 reads CASSYNPRQGGCTF. The CDR3 region has the DNA TGTGCCAGCAGTTACAACCCCCGACAGGGTGGGTGCACCTTC.